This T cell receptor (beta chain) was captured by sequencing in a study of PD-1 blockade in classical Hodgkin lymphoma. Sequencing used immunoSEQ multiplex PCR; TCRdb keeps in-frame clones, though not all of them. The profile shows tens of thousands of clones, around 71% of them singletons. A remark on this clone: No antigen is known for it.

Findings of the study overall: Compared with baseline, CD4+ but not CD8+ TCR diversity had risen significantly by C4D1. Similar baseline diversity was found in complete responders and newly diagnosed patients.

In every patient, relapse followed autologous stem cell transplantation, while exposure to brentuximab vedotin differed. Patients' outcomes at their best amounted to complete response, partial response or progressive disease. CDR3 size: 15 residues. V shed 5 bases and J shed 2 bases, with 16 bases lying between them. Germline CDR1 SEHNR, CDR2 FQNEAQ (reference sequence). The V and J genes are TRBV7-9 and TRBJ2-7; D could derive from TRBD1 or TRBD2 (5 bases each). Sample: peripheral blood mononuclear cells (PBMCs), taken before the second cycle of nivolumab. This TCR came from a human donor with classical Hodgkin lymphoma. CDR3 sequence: CASSPQGGLTYEQYF. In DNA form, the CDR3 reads TGTGCCAGCAGCCCCCAGGGCGGGCTCACCTACGAGCAGTACTTC.